These T cell receptor beta chains were read from a single sample in a study of T-cell memory formation after mild COVID-19. One entry per CDR3 protein, called by TCRdb with MiXCR from the 5' RACE reads. This sample yields roughly 350,000 distinct CDR3 sequences, of which about an eighth are seen a single time; around a fifth belongs to the top ten. Sequencing was performed on PBMCs or a T cell subset sorted from them (not recorded which). The source is a man aged 18-30 years who had mild COVID-19 (a few samples of this study predate the infection). Cell type and time point are not known. Each CDR3 is given without its conserved first and last residue. Clone size appears in some rows only: once, few, many, or a class for an expanded clone.

>few|TRBV7-9
ASSSRRSDTQY
>few|TRBV20-1
SARDQGTGSPQY
>.|TRBV10-2
ASYRDRMNTEAF
>.|TRBV20-1
SASRGADTQY
>few|TRBV9
ASSVVAGASQAYNEQF
>few|TRBV11-2
ASSLAGDSHNEQF
>.|TRBV10-3
AISERGTEGYT
>.|TRBV4-3
ASSQGGSANTGELF
>few|TRBV7-2
ASSLEPEAF
>.|TRBV29-1
SVVLLEETQY
>few|TRBV10-2
ASSDTRGAGYT
>few|TRBV6-2/TRBV6-3
ASREGELF
>few|TRBV6-5
ASSYSRVPAGINEQF
>.|TRBV7-6
ASSRAEGRPEAF
>.|TRBV18
ASSPPVRGFAEAF
>few|TRBV24-1
ATSAERFYGYT
>many|TRBV11-2
ASSRDRDTQY
>few|TRBV5-5
ASSLVGTASYEQY
>many|TRBV12-3/TRBV12-4
ASSFSAANEKLF
>.|TRBV7-8
ASSLVRGRDYYEQY
>.|TRBV27
ASSSRVNSNQPQH
>.|TRBV5-6
ASGPGTAYT
>.|TRBV20-1
SAIQGYEQY
>.|TRBV7-8
ASSFWGDTGELF
>few|TRBV5-1
ASSPWTENTEAF
>few|TRBV5-6
ASSLWDTEAF
>few|TRBV20-1
SARDVLAGLDTQY
>.|TRBV2
ASRTGGVNTGELF
>few|TRBV6-1
ASKEAGDHRGELF
>few|TRBV7-3
ASSPGRVETQY
>.|TRBV7-2
ASTPGIGYEQY
>.|TRBV5-5
ASSLDTGIETQY
>.|TRBV20-1
SARAARGPGELF
>.|TRBV6-2/TRBV6-3
ASSSNGGKETQY
>few|TRBV2
ASRNRSTQETQY
>.|TRBV7-2
ASRAGGPDTQY
>.|TRBV29-1
SAATDTQY
>many|TRBV15
ATSRAPGRNEQF
>.|TRBV20-1
SARDANQETQY
>many|TRBV7-9
ASSPRRDYEQF
>few|TRBV11-2
ASSSDRGHNEQF
>few|TRBV11-1
ASSLETADTQY
>few|TRBV2
ASSAQASYEQY
>few|TRBV7-2
ASSWGDRGRETQY
>.|TRBV6-2/TRBV6-3
ASIQQGGIGELF
>few|TRBV5-1
ASSLGLWMETQY
>many|TRBV7-6
ASSPGTSNEQF
>.|TRBV5-1
ASSIPSGGFHEQY
>many|TRBV29-1
SVELGDDTQY
>.|TRBV20-1
SALQTGNTEAF
>few|TRBV9
ASSAQSGTGGELF
>.|TRBV12-3/TRBV12-4
ASSLGRIYEQY